This T cell receptor beta chain originates from a study of T cells in Graves' hyperthyroidism and ophthalmopathy. RNA transcripts yielded amplified TCR beta CDR3 regions. HTBI primers were used for first-round RT-PCR of the TCR CDR3. TCRdb used MiXCR to reprocess the multiplex PCR reads, holding one entry per CDR3 protein. The sample includes around 570,000 distinct CDR3 sequences, 15% to 20% seen only once; the top ten take 40% to 50%. Inclusion characteristics of ophthalmopathy patients comprised a Clinical Activity Score of at least 3, a NOSPECS grade of at least 4, and duration under 3 months. The TCR originated in a man in his forties with Graves' ophthalmopathy. The specimen sequenced was blood.

Written as DNA, the CDR3 is TGTGCCAGCAGTTTGTCGGGACACCCAGGGAGCAATCAGCCCCAGCATTTT. As protein: CASSLSGHPGSNQPQHF. V is TRBV27 and J is TRBJ1-5; perhaps TRBD1 as D (6 bases). Trimming took off 3 bases at V and 1 base at J, with 16 bases between the two ends. Per germline, CDR1 MNHEY and CDR2 SMNVEV (reference sequence). This CDR3 spans 17 amino acids.